The T cell receptor beta chain described here comes from a study of PD-1 blockade in classical Hodgkin lymphoma. The CDR3 is 15 amino acids. Germline values: CDR1 SGHNT, CDR2 YYREEE (reference sequence). Deletions cut 3 bases from V and 2 bases from J, with 12 bases between. Time point noted: cycle 4 day 1 (C4D1), after less than 7 weeks of nivolumab. Every patient experienced relapse after autologous stem cell transplantation, and brentuximab vedotin exposure varied. Negative selection with magnetic separation was used to purify CD4+ T cells from thawed PBMCs. Complete response, partial response or progressive disease were the best responses. A remark on this clone: Its antigen is unidentified.

TCRdb's table, derived via immunoSEQ multiplex PCR, lists solely in-frame clones and lacks some. The sample holds around 18,000 clones, approximately 72% seen once. Study-level results: TCR diversity rose significantly by C4D1 in CD4+ but not CD8+ cells. The study found complete responders had baseline diversity similar to newly diagnosed patients.

The material was CD4+ T cells from blood, obtained before the fourth cycle of nivolumab. The chain is built from TRBV5-4 and TRBJ1-5; D remains ambiguous. This TCR was sampled from a human donor with classical Hodgkin lymphoma. Here the CDR3 DNA reads TGTGCCAGCAGCTCTGAACCTTCTGGCAATCAGCCCCAGCATTTT. Translating gives CASSSEPSGNQPQHF.